This TCR beta chain was obtained from a study of PD-1 blockade in classical Hodgkin lymphoma. The protocol was immunoSEQ multiplex PCR, while the TCRdb copy is restricted to in-frame clones and leaves out a portion. The table includes about 94,000 clones, 89% detected once. Of note for this clone: Its specificity is not known.

All trial patients relapsed after autologous stem cell transplantation. This CDR3 spans 13 amino acids. The trim removed 5 bases at V and 4 bases at J, leaving 2 bases unmatched. Germline V gives CDR1 PRHDT, CDR2 FYEKMQ (reference sequence). Overall study results and limits: CD4+ but not CD8+ TCR diversity rose significantly by C4D1. TCR diversity at baseline was reported to be reduced in newly diagnosed patients relative to healthy donors. Lower baseline TCR diversity marked trial partial responders and progressors.

The rearrangement joins TRBV13 to TRBJ1-5, with 7 bases lining up with TRBD1. The source is a human donor with classical Hodgkin lymphoma. Sample: peripheral blood mononuclear cells (PBMCs), taken before the second cycle of nivolumab. In DNA form, the CDR3 reads TGTGCCAGCAGCCTGGGACAGAATCAGCCCCAGCATTTT. Protein sequence: CASSLGQNQPQHF.